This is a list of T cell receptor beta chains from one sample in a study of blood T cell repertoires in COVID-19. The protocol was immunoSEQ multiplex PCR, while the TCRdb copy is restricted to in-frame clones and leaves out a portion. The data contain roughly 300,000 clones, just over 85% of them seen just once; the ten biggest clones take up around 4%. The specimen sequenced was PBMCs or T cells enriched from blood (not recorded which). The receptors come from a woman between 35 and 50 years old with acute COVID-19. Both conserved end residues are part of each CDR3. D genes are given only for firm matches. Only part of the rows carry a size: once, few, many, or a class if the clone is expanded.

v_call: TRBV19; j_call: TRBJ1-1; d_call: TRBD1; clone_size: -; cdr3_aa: CASSNGGQGYTEAFF; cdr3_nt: TGTGCCAGTAGTAATGGCGGACAGGGGTACACTGAAGCTTTCTTT
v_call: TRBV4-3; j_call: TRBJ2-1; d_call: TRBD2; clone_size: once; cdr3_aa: CASSQEPGTSGGNEQFF; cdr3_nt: TGCGCCAGCAGCCAAGAACCCGGGACTAGCGGTGGTAATGAGCAGTTCTTC
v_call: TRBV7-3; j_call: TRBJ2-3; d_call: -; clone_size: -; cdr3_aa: CASSSGDGSTDTQYF; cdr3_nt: TGTGCCAGCAGCTCAGGGGACGGTAGCACAGATACGCAGTATTTT
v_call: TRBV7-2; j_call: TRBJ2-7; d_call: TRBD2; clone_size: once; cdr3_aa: CASSLVGLAGARGEQYF; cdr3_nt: TGTGCCAGCAGCTTAGTAGGACTAGCGGGAGCTCGGGGTGAGCAGTACTTC
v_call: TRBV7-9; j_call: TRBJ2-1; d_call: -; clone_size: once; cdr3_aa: CASSLFGSYSGAGSEQFF; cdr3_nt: TGTGCCAGCAGCTTATTCGGGAGTTACTCCGGGGCGGGCAGTGAGCAGTTCTTC
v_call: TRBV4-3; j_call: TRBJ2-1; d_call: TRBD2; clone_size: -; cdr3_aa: CASSQSPGGKSHNEQFF; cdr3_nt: TGCGCCAGCAGCCAATCGCCGGGGGGTAAGTCCCACAATGAGCAGTTCTTC
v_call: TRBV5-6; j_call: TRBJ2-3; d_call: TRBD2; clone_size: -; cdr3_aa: CASSGGLAGSGDTQYF; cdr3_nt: TGTGCCAGCAGTGGCGGACTAGCGGGGTCTGGAGATACGCAGTATTTT
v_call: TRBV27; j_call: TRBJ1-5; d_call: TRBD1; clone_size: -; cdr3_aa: CASSSGQGSNQPQHF; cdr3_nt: TGTGCCAGCAGCTCAGGACAGGGCAGCAATCAGCCCCAGCATTTT
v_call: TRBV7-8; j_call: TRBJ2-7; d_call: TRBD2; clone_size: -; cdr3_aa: CASSRSGGEQYF; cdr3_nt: TGTGCCAGCAGTCGATCGGGGGGGGAGCAGTACTTC
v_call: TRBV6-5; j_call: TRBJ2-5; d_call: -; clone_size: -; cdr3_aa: CATREDSQETQYF; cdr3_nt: TGTGCCACCCGGGAGGACAGCCAAGAGACCCAGTACTTC
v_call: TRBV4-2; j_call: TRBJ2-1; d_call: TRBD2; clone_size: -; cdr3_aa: CASSQGAGGPINEQFF; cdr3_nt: TGTGCCAGCAGCCAAGGAGCGGGAGGGCCTATCAATGAGCAGTTCTTC
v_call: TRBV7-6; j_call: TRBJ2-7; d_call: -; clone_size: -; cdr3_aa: CASSPDRGPYEQYF; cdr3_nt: TGTGCCAGCAGCCCAGACAGAGGACCCTACGAGCAGTACTTC
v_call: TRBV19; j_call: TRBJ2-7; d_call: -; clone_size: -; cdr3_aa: CASSSASSSYEQYF; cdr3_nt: TGTGCCAGTTCTAGCGCCTCAAGCTCCTACGAGCAGTACTTC
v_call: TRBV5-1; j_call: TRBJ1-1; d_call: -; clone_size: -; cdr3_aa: CASSLAVENTEAFF; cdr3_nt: TGCGCCAGCAGCTTGGCCGTAGAGAACACTGAAGCTTTCTTT
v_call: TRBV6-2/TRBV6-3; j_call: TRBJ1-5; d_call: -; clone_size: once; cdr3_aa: CASSYGPRGRWHQPQHF; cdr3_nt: TGTGCCAGCAGTTATGGTCCTCGTGGGCGATGGCATCAGCCCCAGCATTTT
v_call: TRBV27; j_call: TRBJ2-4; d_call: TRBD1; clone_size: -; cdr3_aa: CASSLRQGNIQYF; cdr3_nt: TGTGCCAGCAGTTTGCGACAGGGGAACATTCAGTACTTC
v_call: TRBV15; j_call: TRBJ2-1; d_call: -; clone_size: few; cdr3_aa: CATSRVGQINEQFF; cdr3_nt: TGTGCCACCAGCAGAGTAGGACAGATCAATGAGCAGTTCTTC
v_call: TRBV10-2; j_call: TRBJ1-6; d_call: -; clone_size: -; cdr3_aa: CASREWRDSPLHF; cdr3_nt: TGCGCCAGCAGAGAATGGAGGGATTCACCCCTCCACTTT